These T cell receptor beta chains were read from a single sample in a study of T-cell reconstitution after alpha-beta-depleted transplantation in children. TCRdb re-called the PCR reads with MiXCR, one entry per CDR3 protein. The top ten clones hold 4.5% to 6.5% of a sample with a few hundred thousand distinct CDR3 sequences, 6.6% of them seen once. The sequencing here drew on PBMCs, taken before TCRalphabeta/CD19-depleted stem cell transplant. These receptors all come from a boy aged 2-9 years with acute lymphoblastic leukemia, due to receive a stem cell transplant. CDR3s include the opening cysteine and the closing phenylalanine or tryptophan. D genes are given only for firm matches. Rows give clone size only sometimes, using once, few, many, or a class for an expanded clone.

TGTGCCAGCAGTTATAGCATCAATGAGCAGTTCTTC CASSYSINEQFF TRBJ2-1 12 . many TRBV28
TGTGCCACCAGTGCCGCAGGACTAGCGGGGCCGTACAATGAGCAGTTCTTC CATSAAGLAGPYNEQFF TRBJ2-1 17 TRBD2 many TRBV24-1
TGTGCCACCAGCAGAGATGGCAGGGCATACGACATTCAGTACTTC CATSRDGRAYDIQYF TRBJ2-4 15 . many TRBV15
TGTGCCAGCAGACAATTACGGAGGGGCCTTAGCAATCAGCCCCAGCATTTT CASRQLRRGLSNQPQHF TRBJ1-5 17 . . TRBV28
TGTGCCAGCAGCATCCTCGGGGGACCCCTCCACTTT CASSILGGPLHF TRBJ1-6 12 . many TRBV7-9
TGCGCCAGCAGCTTGCACCCGGTCCCTATTAACCAAGAGACCCAGTACTTC CASSLHPVPINQETQYF TRBJ2-5 17 . many TRBV5-1
TGTGCCACAGGACAGGTAGACACCATATATTTT CATGQVDTIYF TRBJ1-3 11 TRBD1 many TRBV12-3/TRBV12-4
TGCAGCGTTGAACTGGCGGGGGGGACTAAATTATACAATGAGCAGTTCTTC CSVELAGGTKLYNEQFF TRBJ2-1 17 TRBD2 many TRBV29-1
TGTGCCAGCAGTCCGGACAGCGTATTTCGGCCCCTCCACTTT CASSPDSVFRPLHF TRBJ1-6 14 . many TRBV28
TGCGCCAGCAGCCAAGTTTTAATTTTGGGGACTAGCGAGTACAATGAGCAGTTCTTC CASSQVLILGTSEYNEQFF TRBJ2-1 19 TRBD2 . TRBV4-1
TGTGCCAGCTCGGCCAGCACCCCGGGGGACACTGAAGCTTTCTTT CASSASTPGDTEAFF TRBJ1-1 15 . few TRBV18
TGTGCCAGCTCACCACTTCGCATGAACACTGAAGCTTTCTTT CASSPLRMNTEAFF TRBJ1-1 14 . . TRBV18
TGTGCCAGCAGCTTAGTTGCGGGAGGCATCAATCAGCCCCAGCATTTT CASSLVAGGINQPQHF TRBJ1-5 16 . many TRBV7-2
TGTGCCAGCAGTAGCCTGGAAGAGCTTGCAACTAATGAAAAACTGTTTTTT CASSSLEELATNEKLFF TRBJ1-4 17 . few TRBV25-1
TGCGCCAGCAGCTTTTCCGCGGTTACCTACGAGCAGTACTTC CASSFSAVTYEQYF TRBJ2-7 14 . many TRBV5-1
TGTGCCAGCTCGACCGGGGGCCCCACCGAGACCCAGTACTTC CASSTGGPTETQYF TRBJ2-5 14 . few TRBV28
TGTGCCAGCAGCTTAGATCGGACAGGGGCCCACAATGAGCAGTTCTTC CASSLDRTGAHNEQFF TRBJ2-1 16 TRBD1 . TRBV11-3